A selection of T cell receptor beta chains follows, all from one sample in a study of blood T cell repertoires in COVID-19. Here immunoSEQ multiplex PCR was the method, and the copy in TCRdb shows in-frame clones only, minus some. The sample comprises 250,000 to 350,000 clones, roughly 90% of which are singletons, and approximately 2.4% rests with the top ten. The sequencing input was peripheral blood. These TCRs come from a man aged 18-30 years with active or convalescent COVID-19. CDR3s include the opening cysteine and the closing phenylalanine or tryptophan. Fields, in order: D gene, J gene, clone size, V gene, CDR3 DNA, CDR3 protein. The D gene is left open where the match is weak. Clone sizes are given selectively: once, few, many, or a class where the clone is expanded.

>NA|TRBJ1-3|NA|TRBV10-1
TGCGCCAGCAGCTCAGACAGCTCTGGAAACACCATATATTTT
CASSSDSSGNTIYF
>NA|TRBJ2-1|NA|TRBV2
TGTGCCAGCAGTTCTATCAATGAGCAGTTCTTC
CASSSINEQFF
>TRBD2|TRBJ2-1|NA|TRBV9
TGTGCCAGCAGCGCCCAATTTGTGGGGGGGTCCTACAATGAGCAGTTCTTC
CASSAQFVGGSYNEQFF
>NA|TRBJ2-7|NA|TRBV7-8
TGTGCCAGCAGCTTAATCGGGGGTGGCCGAGATTACTCCTACGAGCAGTACTTC
CASSLIGGGRDYSYEQYF
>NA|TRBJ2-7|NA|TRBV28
TGTGCCAGCAGCTCTTCCCAATCCGGCGAGCAGTACTTC
CASSSSQSGEQYF
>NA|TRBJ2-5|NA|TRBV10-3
TGTGCCATCAGCGAGGCTAGCGTTGCCCTCCAAGAGACCCAGTACTTC
CAISEASVALQETQYF
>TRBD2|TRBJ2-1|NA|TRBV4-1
TGCGCCAGCAGCCAAGATCGGGGAGGGAGCTCCTACAATGAGCAGTTCTTC
CASSQDRGGSSYNEQFF
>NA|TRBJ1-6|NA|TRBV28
TGTGCCAGCGACGGAAGATTTAGTGGGAGTAATTCACCCCTCCACTTT
CASDGRFSGSNSPLHF
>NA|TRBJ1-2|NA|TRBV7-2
TGTGCCAGCAGCTTAGTTGGGGGCGCGGGCTATGGCTACACCTTC
CASSLVGGAGYGYTF
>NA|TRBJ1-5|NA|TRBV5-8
TGTGCCAGCAGCTTGGTGGGCAGGGGCGCCCGTCAGCCCCAGCATTTT
CASSLVGRGARQPQHF
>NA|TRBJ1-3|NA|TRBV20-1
TGCAGTGCTAAGCACGGAAACACCATATATTTT
CSAKHGNTIYF
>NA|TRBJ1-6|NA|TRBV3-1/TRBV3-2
TGTGCCAGCAGCCAAGGCAGCTCCTATAATTCACCCCTCCACTTT
CASSQGSSYNSPLHF
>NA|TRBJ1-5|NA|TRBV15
TGTGCCACCAGCTCAAAACGGACAAATAGCAATCAGCCCCAGCATTTT
CATSSKRTNSNQPQHF
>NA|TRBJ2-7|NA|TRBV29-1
TGCAGCGTTGTCTACCAGGGGTACGAGCAGTACTTC
CSVVYQGYEQYF
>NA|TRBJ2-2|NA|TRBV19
TGTGCATTAAGGACTCCCAGGGGGGAGCTGTTTTTT
CALRTPRGELFF
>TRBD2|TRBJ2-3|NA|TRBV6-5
TGTGCCAGCAGCTTAGCGGGGGGTAGCACAGATACGCAGTATTTT
CASSLAGGSTDTQYF
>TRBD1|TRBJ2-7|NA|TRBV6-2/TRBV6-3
TGTGCCAGCAGTGGCCGGACAGGCTCCTACGAGCAGTACTTC
CASSGRTGSYEQYF
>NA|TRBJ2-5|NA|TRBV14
TGTGCCAGCAGCCCGGTTATAGCGTCAGAGACCCAGTACTTC
CASSPVIASETQYF
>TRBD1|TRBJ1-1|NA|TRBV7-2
TGTGCCAGCAGCTTAGGAGGGACAGGGAACACTGAAGCTTTCTTT
CASSLGGTGNTEAFF
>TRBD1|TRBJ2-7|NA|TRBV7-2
TGTGCCAGCTCTCCTCAGGGACAGCTGCTCACCGAGCAGTACTTC
CASSPQGQLLTEQYF
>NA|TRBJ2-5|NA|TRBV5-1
TGCGCCAGCAGCGGGAATAACGGGAGAGAGACCCAGTACTTC
CASSGNNGRETQYF
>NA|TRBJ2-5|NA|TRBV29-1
TGCAGCGTTGTTGAGCAGGGCCAAGAGACCCAGTACTTC
CSVVEQGQETQYF
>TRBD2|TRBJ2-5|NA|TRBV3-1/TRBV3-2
TGTGCCAGCAGCCAAGGTCTAGCGGGAGTCCAAGAGACCCAGTACTTC
CASSQGLAGVQETQYF
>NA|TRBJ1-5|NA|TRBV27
TGTGCCAGCAGTTGGGGGGGGATCAATCAGCCCCAGCATTTT
CASSWGGINQPQHF
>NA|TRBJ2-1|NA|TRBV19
TGTGCCAGTAGTATGACAGGCCCCCCCTACAATGAGCAGTTCTTC
CASSMTGPPYNEQFF
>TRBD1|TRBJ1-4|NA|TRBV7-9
TGTGCCTCCGGGACAGGGGGTGAAAAACTGTTTTTT
CASGTGGEKLFF
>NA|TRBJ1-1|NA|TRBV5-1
TGCGCCAGCAGCTACAGGGTGAACACTGAAGCTTTCTTT
CASSYRVNTEAFF
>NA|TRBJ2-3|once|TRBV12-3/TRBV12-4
TGTGCCAGCAGTCCCAGTGCCAATACGCAGTATTTT
CASSPSANTQYF
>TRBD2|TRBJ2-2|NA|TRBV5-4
TGTGCCAGCAGCTTGAGGCGGCTAGCGGGAAACACCGGGGAGCTGTTTTTT
CASSLRRLAGNTGELFF
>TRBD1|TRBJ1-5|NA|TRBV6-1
TGTGCCAGCAGTGATCCGGGACAGGGAAGGCAGCCCCAGCATTTT
CASSDPGQGRQPQHF
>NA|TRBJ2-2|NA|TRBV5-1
TGCGCCAGCAGCCCCGACGGGGCGAACACCGGGGAGCTGTTTTTT
CASSPDGANTGELFF
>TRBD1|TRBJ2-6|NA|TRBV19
TGTGCCAGTACTTGGACAGGATTAACTGGGGCCAACGTCCTGACTTTC
CASTWTGLTGANVLTF